These T cell receptor beta chains were read from a single sample in a study of beta chain features in type 1 diabetes. Generated by immunoSEQ multiplex PCR, the TCRdb table keeps only in-frame clones and is missing some. Of almost 350,000 clones listed, approximately 9.9% are singletons. Sequencing was carried out using central memory CD4+ T cells from blood. The source is a man aged 25 to 40 with type 1 diabetes. CDR3s include the opening cysteine and the closing phenylalanine or tryptophan. The order of the fields is J gene, clone size, D gene, V gene, CDR3 DNA, CDR3 protein. A D gene is named only where the DNA matches it firmly. The size of a clone is reported for some rows only, either as once, few or many, or as a class for expanded clones.

TRBJ1-2,.,.,TRBV28,TGTGCCAGCAGTTTAGTTGGCGGGCAGCGTGGCTACACCTTC,CASSLVGGQRGYTF
TRBJ2-4,many,.,TRBV2,TGTGCCAGCAGGTCGAGCTTAGCCAAAAACATTCAGTACTTC,CASRSSLAKNIQYF
TRBJ2-5,.,.,TRBV7-2,TGTGCCAGCAGCTTAGACGGAGGAGGAGAGACCCAGTACTTC,CASSLDGGGETQYF
TRBJ2-7,few,.,TRBV7-2,TGTGCCAGCAGCTTAGAGGTGGGAACCTACGAGCAGTACTTC,CASSLEVGTYEQYF
TRBJ1-2,few,.,TRBV7-9,TGTGCCAGCGGATCCGGGGCCTATGGCTACACCTTC,CASGSGAYGYTF
TRBJ1-2,.,TRBD1,TRBV6-5,TGTGCCAGCAGTTCCGGGACAGGGAGGCTCGTCTATGGCTACACCTTC,CASSSGTGRLVYGYTF
TRBJ2-7,.,.,TRBV2,TGTGCCAGCAGTCAGGACAGCTACGAGCAGTACTTC,CASSQDSYEQYF
TRBJ2-7,.,.,TRBV7-2,TGTGCCAGCAGCTCCATAGGGACGGGGACTTCGAACGAGCAGTACTTC,CASSSIGTGTSNEQYF
TRBJ1-6,few,.,TRBV6-1,TGTGCCAGCAGTGAGTTTGCAGTTAATTCACCCCTCCACTTT,CASSEFAVNSPLHF
TRBJ2-6,many,TRBD1,TRBV2,TGTGCCAGCGAAACCGGGACAGGGAACAACGTCCTGACTTTC,CASETGTGNNVLTF
TRBJ1-1,few,TRBD1,TRBV25-1,TGTGCCAGCAGCGGACAGGTTAAGACTGAAGCTTTCTTT,CASSGQVKTEAFF
TRBJ1-2,few,TRBD1,TRBV29-1,TGCAGCGTTGGGAGACAGGGACAGGGCTACACCTTC,CSVGRQGQGYTF
TRBJ1-3,few,.,TRBV30,TGTGCCTGGAGTGTGCGGGGCCTCTCTGGAAACACCATATATTTT,CAWSVRGLSGNTIYF
TRBJ2-2,.,.,TRBV11-3,TGTGCCAGCAGCCTCCGGGGCCCCGGGGAGCTGTTTTTT,CASSLRGPGELFF
TRBJ1-4,few,TRBD1,TRBV23-1,TGCGCCAGCAGTCGGGACAGGGGGACTAATGAAAAACTGTTTTTT,CASSRDRGTNEKLFF
TRBJ1-5,few,.,TRBV18,TGTGCCAGCTCACGGGGGGAAGGTCAGCCCCAGCATTTT,CASSRGEGQPQHF
TRBJ2-2,.,.,TRBV1,TGCACCAGCAGCCCGCTCGTCGGGGGGGGCGACACCGGGGAGCTGTTTTTT,CTSSPLVGGGDTGELFF
TRBJ2-1,.,.,TRBV7-2,TGTGCCAGCCACCTGGGCAGGGAACACTACAATGAGCAGTTCTTC,CASHLGREHYNEQFF
TRBJ2-5,.,.,TRBV5-6,TGTGCCAGCAGCGGATCCCTGGGAGTGGGAGTAGGGCCCCAGTACTTC,CASSGSLGVGVGPQYF
TRBJ2-5,.,.,TRBV30,TGTGCCTGGAGTGCAGCGACCCAGTACTTC,CAWSAATQYF
TRBJ2-1,.,TRBD2,TRBV10-1,TGCGCCAGCAGTCCGGGGGGATCTAACAATGAGCAGTTCTTC,CASSPGGSNNEQFF
TRBJ1-1,few,.,TRBV19,TGTGCCAGTAGGACACGGGTTGAAGTTTTCTTT,CASRTRVEVFF
TRBJ1-1,.,.,TRBV29-1,TGCAGCGTTGATATCGTCGGATTGAACACTGAAGCTTTCTTT,CSVDIVGLNTEAFF
TRBJ2-7,.,.,TRBV11-3,TGTGCCAGCAGCCCGTCGGGTTCCTCCTACGAGCAGTACTTC,CASSPSGSSYEQYF
TRBJ2-5,.,.,TRBV2,TGTGCCAGCAGTGAAATACAGGGCATCCAAGAGACCCAGTACTTC,CASSEIQGIQETQYF
TRBJ2-7,.,TRBD1,TRBV7-2,TGTGCCAGCAGCAAAGACCTCACAGGGGACGAGCAGTACTTC,CASSKDLTGDEQYF
TRBJ2-2,few,.,TRBV6-5,TGTGCCAGCACCTACCGGGGGACCGGGGAGCTGTTTTTT,CASTYRGTGELFF
TRBJ1-5,few,TRBD1,TRBV5-8,TGTGCCAGCACCTCCAGAAACAGGGGAGGTCAGCCCCAGCATTTT,CASTSRNRGGQPQHF
TRBJ2-2,few,.,TRBV19,TGTGCCAGTGGACGCCTGCAAACGACCGGGGAGCTGTTTTTT,CASGRLQTTGELFF
TRBJ2-3,.,.,TRBV5-6,TGTGCCAGCAGCTTGGGCGGGGGCGACACAGATACGCAGTATTTT,CASSLGGGDTDTQYF
TRBJ1-2,few,TRBD1,TRBV4-3,TGCGCCAGCAGCCAAGATTCGATCGGGACAGGGGGCTACACCTTC,CASSQDSIGTGGYTF
TRBJ1-1,.,.,TRBV7-9,TGTGCCAGCAGCTTTTTCGGGGCTAACACTGAAGCTTTCTTT,CASSFFGANTEAFF
TRBJ2-2,few,.,TRBV5-6,TGTGCCAGCAGCTTGTTTGGACAGTTGGACACCGGGGAGCTGTTTTTT,CASSLFGQLDTGELFF
TRBJ2-7,few,.,TRBV29-1,TGCAGCGTCGCGGCGGACAGCACAACCTACGAGCAGTACTTC,CSVAADSTTYEQYF
TRBJ1-5,.,.,TRBV7-4,TGTGCCAGCAGCTTCCGGCGGCCAGCCAATCAGCCCCAGCATTTT,CASSFRRPANQPQHF
TRBJ1-6,few,.,TRBV7-9,TGTGCCAGCAGCTCCGGCTGGGGGCAGTCACCCCTCCACTTT,CASSSGWGQSPLHF
TRBJ2-1,.,TRBD2,TRBV9,TGTGCCAGCAGCTTAGGGACTAGCGGGGGACAGGATGAGCAGTTCTTC,CASSLGTSGGQDEQFF
TRBJ1-2,few,.,TRBV18,TGTGCCAGCTCACCTAAAGGAGTCGCAGGGAATGAGGGCTACACCTTC,CASSPKGVAGNEGYTF
TRBJ1-2,.,.,TRBV28,TGTGCCAGCAGTTTATTGACGGATGGCTACACCTTC,CASSLLTDGYTF
TRBJ1-3,.,.,TRBV29-1,TGCAGCATAGACCTCCTGGGCACCATATATTTT,CSIDLLGTIYF
TRBJ2-5,few,.,TRBV11-2,TGTGCCAGCAGCTTAGAGGGCGGCTTGGAGACCCAGTACTTC,CASSLEGGLETQYF
TRBJ1-1,few,.,TRBV6-6,TGTGCCAGCAGTGATGGACGGGAAGCTTTCTTT,CASSDGREAFF
TRBJ1-4,few,TRBD1,TRBV7-9,TGTGCCAGCAGCTCAAAACGACAGGGCACTGAAAAACTGTTTTTT,CASSSKRQGTEKLFF
TRBJ1-2,.,.,TRBV30,TGTGCCTGGAGCTCGAAGCAGGGTTATCGTGGCTACACCTTC,CAWSSKQGYRGYTF
TRBJ2-7,many,TRBD2,TRBV11-2,TGTGCCAGCAGCCGGGGACTAGCCTCCTACGAGCAGTACTTC,CASSRGLASYEQYF
TRBJ1-4,many,.,TRBV5-1,TGCGCCAGCAGCTCGGGACTGCTGAATGAAAAACTGTTTTTT,CASSSGLLNEKLFF
TRBJ2-1,.,TRBD2,TRBV7-2,TGTGCCAGCAGCTTTCTAGCGGGGGAAATTTACAATGAGCAGTTCTTC,CASSFLAGEIYNEQFF
TRBJ2-4,once,TRBD1,TRBV18,TGTGCCAGCTCACCACGACAGGGGATGGTAGCCAAAAACATTCAGTACTTC,CASSPRQGMVAKNIQYF
TRBJ1-1,.,.,TRBV21-1,TGTGCCAGCACCCGAGGGACAGGGCGACGGAACACTGAAGCTTTCTTT,CASTRGTGRRNTEAFF
TRBJ1-4,.,TRBD1,TRBV9,TGTGCCAGCAGCGTAGCTCTGGGACAGGGGAATGAAAAACTGTTTTTT,CASSVALGQGNEKLFF